The rows below give T cell receptor beta chains drawn from one sample of a study of shared clonotypes between healthy human individuals. Profiled with immunoSEQ multiplex PCR; TCRdb holds only in-frame clones, not every one. The repertoire holds approximately 720,000 clones, with roughly 94% as singletons. The specimen sequenced was naive CD8+ T cells sorted from blood. The receptors derive from a man aged 30 to 45 in good health. CDR3s include the opening cysteine and the closing phenylalanine or tryptophan. The order of the fields is V gene, clone size, J gene, D gene, CDR3 length, CDR3 protein, CDR3 DNA. D genes are given only for firm matches. Clone sizes are given selectively: once, few, many, or a class where the clone is expanded.

V gene: TRBV29-1
clone size: -
J gene: TRBJ2-4
D gene: -
CDR3 length: 14
CDR3 protein: CSVEDLGVENIQYF
CDR3 DNA: TGCAGCGTTGAAGATCTTGGGGTTGAGAACATTCAGTACTTC

V gene: TRBV11-2
clone size: -
J gene: TRBJ2-1
D gene: TRBD2
CDR3 length: 17
CDR3 protein: CASSYPSGGSSYNEQFF
CDR3 DNA: TGTGCCAGCAGCTACCCTAGCGGGGGGAGCTCCTACAATGAGCAGTTCTTC

V gene: TRBV27
clone size: once
J gene: TRBJ2-1
D gene: -
CDR3 length: 16
CDR3 protein: CASSLEGASSYNEQFF
CDR3 DNA: TGTGCCAGCAGTCTGGAGGGGGCGAGCTCCTACAATGAGCAGTTCTTC

V gene: TRBV4-1
clone size: -
J gene: TRBJ2-1
D gene: TRBD2
CDR3 length: 19
CDR3 protein: CASSQRLAAHPFSYNEQFF
CDR3 DNA: TGCGCCAGCAGCCAGAGACTAGCGGCCCACCCCTTCTCCTACAATGAGCAGTTCTTC

V gene: TRBV6-5
clone size: -
J gene: TRBJ2-7
D gene: -
CDR3 length: 14
CDR3 protein: CASSSIGLTYEQYF
CDR3 DNA: TGTGCCAGCAGTTCAATCGGACTGACCTACGAGCAGTACTTC

V gene: TRBV5-5
clone size: -
J gene: TRBJ2-7
D gene: TRBD1
CDR3 length: 15
CDR3 protein: CASTRGPGTDYEQYF
CDR3 DNA: TGTGCCAGCACCAGAGGGCCCGGGACAGATTACGAGCAGTACTTC

V gene: TRBV27
clone size: once
J gene: TRBJ2-1
D gene: -
CDR3 length: 13
CDR3 protein: CASSLPHQNEQFF
CDR3 DNA: TGTGCCAGCAGTTTACCCCACCAAAACGAGCAGTTCTTC

V gene: TRBV27
clone size: -
J gene: TRBJ2-7
D gene: -
CDR3 length: 14
CDR3 protein: CASSSEPTGYEQYF
CDR3 DNA: TGTGCCAGCAGTTCCGAGCCTACCGGCTACGAGCAGTACTTC

V gene: TRBV28
clone size: -
J gene: TRBJ2-7
D gene: -
CDR3 length: 14
CDR3 protein: CASSLQGVGYEQYF
CDR3 DNA: TGTGCCAGCAGTTTACAGGGAGTTGGGTACGAGCAGTACTTC

V gene: TRBV27
clone size: once
J gene: TRBJ2-2
D gene: -
CDR3 length: 16
CDR3 protein: CASSGEGLVNTGELFF
CDR3 DNA: TGTGCCAGCAGTGGTGAAGGACTGGTTAACACCGGGGAGCTGTTTTTT

V gene: TRBV15
clone size: few
J gene: TRBJ1-5
D gene: TRBD1
CDR3 length: 18
CDR3 protein: CATSRDLWDRSSNQPQHF
CDR3 DNA: TGTGCCACCAGCAGAGATTTATGGGACAGGTCTAGCAATCAGCCCCAGCATTTT

V gene: TRBV27
clone size: -
J gene: TRBJ2-7
D gene: -
CDR3 length: 13
CDR3 protein: CASSLSQAYEQYF
CDR3 DNA: TGTGCCAGCAGTTTATCACAGGCCTACGAGCAGTACTTC

V gene: TRBV7-9
clone size: -
J gene: TRBJ2-1
D gene: -
CDR3 length: 15
CDR3 protein: CASSSAVRRSNEQFF
CDR3 DNA: TGTGCCAGCAGCTCAGCCGTGCGTCGGAGCAATGAGCAGTTCTTC

V gene: TRBV7-3
clone size: -
J gene: TRBJ2-3
D gene: TRBD1
CDR3 length: 15
CDR3 protein: CASRSTGGAADTQYF
CDR3 DNA: TGTGCCAGCAGGTCGACAGGGGGTGCGGCAGATACGCAGTATTTT

V gene: TRBV9
clone size: -
J gene: TRBJ2-7
D gene: -
CDR3 length: 14
CDR3 protein: CASSEEGAPYEQYF
CDR3 DNA: TGTGCCAGCAGCGAGGAGGGGGCGCCCTACGAGCAGTACTTC

V gene: TRBV5-1
clone size: -
J gene: TRBJ2-2
D gene: -
CDR3 length: 12
CDR3 protein: CASSLLPGELFF
CDR3 DNA: TGCGCCAGCAGCTTGCTTCCCGGGGAGCTGTTTTTT

V gene: TRBV13
clone size: -
J gene: TRBJ2-1
D gene: -
CDR3 length: 13
CDR3 protein: CASSLGANNEQFF
CDR3 DNA: TGTGCCAGCAGCTTAGGAGCGAACAATGAGCAGTTCTTC

V gene: TRBV6-5
clone size: -
J gene: TRBJ2-1
D gene: -
CDR3 length: 16
CDR3 protein: CASSYSSGESYNEQFF
CDR3 DNA: TGTGCCAGCAGTTACTCATCCGGGGAGTCCTACAATGAGCAGTTCTTC

V gene: TRBV27
clone size: -
J gene: TRBJ1-3
D gene: -
CDR3 length: 16
CDR3 protein: CASSLGAPDLGNTIYF
CDR3 DNA: TGTGCCAGCAGTTTAGGGGCTCCGGACCTTGGAAACACCATATATTTT

V gene: TRBV13
clone size: -
J gene: TRBJ2-7
D gene: -
CDR3 length: 14
CDR3 protein: CASSLGLASYEQYF
CDR3 DNA: TGTGCCAGCAGCTTAGGACTAGCCTCCTACGAGCAGTACTTC

V gene: TRBV27
clone size: -
J gene: TRBJ1-1
D gene: -
CDR3 length: 13
CDR3 protein: CASSLGRNTEAFF
CDR3 DNA: TGTGCCAGCAGTTTAGGTAGGAACACTGAAGCTTTCTTT

V gene: TRBV6-1
clone size: -
J gene: TRBJ2-1
D gene: TRBD1
CDR3 length: 14
CDR3 protein: CASASSGQPNEQFF
CDR3 DNA: TGTGCCAGTGCCTCGTCGGGACAGCCTAATGAGCAGTTCTTC

V gene: TRBV4-1
clone size: -
J gene: TRBJ2-1
D gene: -
CDR3 length: 16
CDR3 protein: CASSQYAGSSYNEQFF
CDR3 DNA: TGCGCCAGCAGCCAATATGCGGGAAGCTCCTACAATGAGCAGTTCTTC

V gene: TRBV14
clone size: -
J gene: TRBJ1-2
D gene: -
CDR3 length: 15
CDR3 protein: CASSQDWRGRDGYTF
CDR3 DNA: TGTGCCAGCAGCCAAGATTGGAGGGGAAGAGATGGCTACACCTTC

V gene: TRBV4-1
clone size: -
J gene: TRBJ2-7
D gene: -
CDR3 length: 14
CDR3 protein: CASSPRQGRELQYF
CDR3 DNA: TGCGCCAGCAGCCCAAGACAGGGTCGGGAGTTGCAGTACTTC

V gene: TRBV13
clone size: -
J gene: TRBJ2-5
D gene: TRBD2
CDR3 length: 17
CDR3 protein: CASSLEGLAGPLETQYF
CDR3 DNA: TGTGCCAGCAGCTTAGAAGGACTAGCGGGCCCTCTTGAGACCCAGTACTTC

V gene: TRBV7-3
clone size: -
J gene: TRBJ2-1
D gene: -
CDR3 length: 13
CDR3 protein: CASSSGTDNEQFF
CDR3 DNA: TGTGCCAGCAGCAGCGGGACAGACAATGAGCAGTTCTTC

V gene: TRBV10-3
clone size: once
J gene: TRBJ2-7
D gene: TRBD2
CDR3 length: 16
CDR3 protein: CAISEDLAGVSYEQYF
CDR3 DNA: TGTGCCATCAGTGAGGACTTGGCGGGAGTTTCCTACGAGCAGTACTTC